This T cell receptor (beta chain) comes out of a study of blood T cells in healthy people across ages. A second PCR of roughly 7 to 11 cycles used a sample-barcoded 5' primer and a J-beta primer mix. Each CDR3 protein is one row after TCRdb ran MiXCR on the 5' RACE reads. The data show hundreds of thousands of distinct CDR3 sequences, with roughly 25% seen just once and under 10% held by the top ten. Per germline, CDR1 SGHDN and CDR2 FVKESK. Trimming removed 0 bases from V and 0 bases from J, with 21 bases in between. This CDR3 is 20 amino acids long. The same specimen was also included in a second study, on T cells of mothers and their children. That report adds: Roughly six children and their three healthy Caucasian mothers were the donors. The effect of thymic selection on TCR recombination output is similar between related and unrelated pairs.

The receptor was isolated from a boy younger than 18 in good health. The sequenced sample was blood. The rearrangement uses TRBV14 and TRBJ2-1, with D possibly TRBD1 on 5 matching bases. The CDR3 loop reads CASSQEVVWGRADSYNEQFF. In nucleotides, the CDR3 is TGTGCCAGCAGCCAAGAAGTTGTGTGGGGCAGGGCTGACTCCTACAATGAGCAGTTCTTC.